This TCR beta chain was retrieved from a study of cytomegalovirus exposure and HLA in healthy donors (dated by TCRdb to about 2017). Turning to the overall study: According to an earlier analysis of around 600 of the donors, some 180 million T cells yielded 100 million or so unique TCR beta sequences and 276 Gb of sequence data. Donor age, sex, ethnicity and CMV serostatus were compiled alongside the repertoire data. Approximately 310 gigabases of sequencing data and 70 million to 100 million unique TCR sequences made up an early release that covered nearly 650 HLA-typed donors. In an earlier analysis of 500 to 650 of the donors, high-throughput TCR beta sequencing was used to judge whether each TCR beta V gene segment behaved as functional or pseudogenic. Rather than drawing on any new phenotypic data, the later analysis identified candidate immune exposures from TCR beta sequences and the way those sequences occurred across donors. Besides the first cohort of more than 650 subjects, a separate validation cohort made up of 120 different subjects was used. Roughly 5 DR-DQ haplotypes were handled as single units for association and clustering because linkage in the cohort was strong. Of the approximately 370 genotyped donors, roughly 80% were placed in the genetic ancestry cluster associated with self-reported Caucasian donors. A later analysis re-analyzed previously published TCR beta repertoires from hundreds of donors and added high-resolution HLA genotyping to study TCR occurrence patterns. The study was designed to test whether signatures of past pathogen exposure could be identified by cataloging public T cell receptors. Every discovery cohort repertoire had been produced on one sequencing platform. Genome-wide SNP genotypes for about 55% of the roughly 670 donors were used in a later genetic analysis, which treated that subset as a discovery cohort. Typing coverage differed by locus: A, B, C, DRB1 and DQB1 were typed in roughly 620-640 donors, DQA1 in 500 to 550, DPA1 in some 570, and DPB1 in 400 to 480. The study profiled the T cell repertoires of about 640 subjects by immunosequencing and related them to cytomegalovirus serostatus. Among almost 400 genotyped donors of the cohort, an average of 235,054 unique TCR beta nucleotide sequences were sequenced per donor, roughly a sixth of them non-productive. Class I and class II HLA loci were covered by the typing at four-digit resolution. To predict cytomegalovirus infection status, the study combined high-throughput TCR immunosequencing, statistical association of individual TCRs with disease status, and machine learning. What the work shows at the level of the full study, not this receptor alone: Most TCR sequences were observed very rarely across donors, whereas some public TCRs were present in many individuals. Assigning TCR associations to individual alleles was difficult when HLA alleles, especially DR and DQ, strongly co-occurred. Because HLA typing was missing for some donors at each locus, association tests included only the typed subset. Because counts were too low, about 18 rarely observed V segments, including chromosome 9 orphons, were left out of the earlier analysis of some 600 of the donors. In vitro tests confirmed that a few of the cytomegalovirus-associated TCR beta chains recognize cytomegalovirus antigens. In a later analysis, HLA-associated TCR beta chains were found to be more clonally expanded and to have lower generation probabilities than equally common non-associated chains. According to a later genetic analysis, donors in an Asian-associated ancestry cluster had fewer N-insertions in productive TCRs than the approximately 650-donor mean. A group of highly shared sequence variants was considered likely to be a technical artifact of the sequencing pipeline. Cytomegalovirus status was reported to be diagnosed by the classifier with high specificity and sensitivity in both the original and validation cohorts. At a false discovery rate of 0.05, a later analysis linked 15,000 to 20,000 TCR beta sequences to specific HLA alleles. In this cohort, only TCR beta chains were sequenced, and detectable features were limited by the absence of alpha or paired-chain data. A later genetic analysis associated a missense DCLRE1C variant with V-gene and J-gene trimming of TCR beta chains, and an independent cohort replicated the association. For the cohort, immune exposure information was limited to CMV serostatus. Several of the top co-occurrence clusters appeared to be linked to parvovirus B19, influenza, CMV and Epstein-Barr virus, according to a later analysis. In an earlier analysis of some 540 of the donors, most TCR beta V segments appeared in productive rearrangements about 87% or about 30% of the time, broadly matching IMGT annotations. In the study, around 150 TCR beta chains were listed as associated with cytomegalovirus. Linkage disequilibrium might explain the correlated functional status among segregating V segments, but an unknown experimental factor could not be excluded. Most CMV-associated TCR beta chains appeared to be HLA-restricted in a later analysis, and the HLA associations seemed to be driven largely by CMV exposure. A further reported finding was that TCR beta sequences accurately predicted the HLA-A and HLA-B alleles for most subjects in the first cohort. Sequencing depth was assumed to be roughly uniform across donors in the presence/absence analyses, though that assumption may not hold. In a later analysis, TCR association rates were found to vary across HLA loci, with the most associated TCRs seen for DRB1 alleles and the fewest for HLA-C alleles. The authors suggested that the approach could potentially be extended to other disease states and immunological phenotypes. Some IMGT-functional V segments, including TRBV6-2 and TRBV6-3, could not be told apart with the 87-base-pair reads, so those segments were excluded.

The library was obtained by the immunoSEQ multiplex PCR assay. A mixture of 60 forward primers for TCR Vbeta segments and 13 reverse primers for TCR Jbeta segments was used in the multiplex PCR. A multiplex PCR assay on genomic DNA amplified the CDR3 region of rearranged TCR beta genes. Amplified TCR beta libraries were sequenced as 87-base-pair reads on the Illumina HiSeq System. The study's own analysis went as follows. A later analysis counted about 82 million unique TCR beta chains across the 650 to 800 repertoires, and around 12 million of these chains were shared by at least two donors. A nearest-neighbor algorithm error-corrected the raw reads and collapsed the reads into unique sequences, merging closely related sequences to remove PCR and sequencing errors. CDR3 sequences were aligned to IMGT reference sequences to assign V, D and J gene segments. For a sequence to be retained, a match of at least six nucleotides to both a V gene segment and a J gene segment was required. Rearrangements were called productive when the CDR3 lacked stop codons and stayed in frame with V and J; all others were non-productive. CDR3 was defined by IMGT convention, running from the second conserved V-encoded cysteine to the conserved J-encoded phenylalanine. In an earlier analysis of 587 of the donors, sequences lacking an unambiguous match to a single V gene segment were excluded. An earlier analysis of 587 of the donors classified V segments as functional when productive rearrangements were above 56.7% and as segregating when the standard deviation between donors was above 5%. A statistical classification framework was built for diagnosing cytomegalovirus status from the catalog of TCR beta chain sequences. V and J gene assignment, in a later analysis, came from comparing TCR nucleotide sequences with IMGT/GENE-DB human TR gene sequences. In a later analysis, CDR3 sequences and most-parsimonious VDJ recombination scenarios were assigned using the TCRdist pipeline. A later analysis defined each TCR beta chain by its CDR3 amino acid sequence plus V-gene family, and excluded reads lacking a unique V-gene family. In a later analysis, some 600 highly shared, low-generation-probability nucleotide sequences were removed to address suspected cross-contamination and a sequencing artifact. For each public chain, a later analysis derived a clonal expansion index from normalized ranks of inferred template counts within each repertoire. A later analysis computed generation probabilities with a VDJ recombination model fitted to out-of-frame rearrangements, and checked the results against IGoR. In a later analysis, TCR-TCR, TCR-HLA and TCR-CMV co-occurrence was scored with hypergeometric tests, and a repertoire-size bias correction was applied to TCR pairs. To estimate false discovery rates, a later analysis permuted the HLA or CMV assignments 20 times. In a later analysis, co-occurring TCRs were grouped using DBSCAN, and TCRdist sequence similarity was added for clustering within HLA-allele-positive subsets. Co-occurrence clustering excluded repertoires with fewer than 30,000 or more than 120,000 public chains, plus five with anomalous nucleotide sharing. Entries here come from immuneACCESS through TCRdb and include only in-frame sequences with V and J called. Some clones fail to appear in such tables; in the studies checked, an unresolved V gene covers under half of the shortfall, and the cause of the remainder is unknown. Clone size and the V and J calls come from that table; the DNA yielded D and trimming. The sample table records roughly 120,000 clones; 77% of these occur just once. The top ten clones comprise around 13% of the sample.

On this clone: Its antigen specificity is not known. No per-base quality is available; no much larger clone lies one base away.

The cohort was made up of 500 to 800 healthy bone marrow donors. At the time of sampling, every cohort member was nominally healthy, though immune exposures that went unrecorded were likely present. The donor was CMV seropositive and was included in the group of 250 to 300 seropositive cohort members. A peripheral blood sample was provided by each donor, and peripheral blood mononuclear cells were used for TCR beta sequencing. Genomic DNA was extracted from the blood cell samples with the Qiagen DNeasy Blood Extraction Kit. Its CDR3 holds 16 amino acids, cysteine through phenylalanine. Just CDR3 DNA is preserved here, 48 bases in frame from base 1. V is pared back by 0 bases and J by 0 bases, with 8 bases lying between the germline termini. Taken from the germline V gene (reference sequence), the CDR1 and CDR2 loops are MNHNY and SVGAGI.

The TCR comes from a woman aged 40 to 55 in good health and CMV-seropositive. Recombination linked TRBV6-6 to TRBJ1-4; a confident D gene designation cannot be given. Sequenced input: PBMCs. The nucleotide sequence is given as TGTGCCAGCAGTTACTCGATGGGCTCAACTAATGAAAAACTGTTTTTT. Translated, it gives CASSYSMGSTNEKLFF.